Following are 30 T cell receptor beta chains from one sample sequenced in a study of cytomegalovirus exposure and HLA in healthy donors. The PCR contained 60 Vbeta and 13 Jbeta primers. The data were produced by immunoSEQ multiplex PCR, yet TCRdb's version contains in-frame clones alone and is incomplete. The table records some 110,000 clones, roughly 80% of them present only once. Sequencing input: PBMCs. The receptors come from a man aged 30 to 39 in good health and CMV-seropositive.

This clone was detected only once. The chain is built from TRBV5-1 and TRBJ2-1; TRBD1 might be the D (7 bases). The CDR3 totals 15 residues. Looked up from germline, CDR1 is SGHRS and CDR2 is YFSETQ. The V and J ends lost 2 bases and 3 bases respectively, with 12 bases between them. CDR3 protein: CASSLGGGGYNEQFF. The CDR3, as DNA: TGCGCCAGCAGCTTAGGAGGGGGCGGCTACAATGAGCAGTTCTTC.

The chain recombines TRBV4-1 with TRBJ2-7, with 8 bases aligning to TRBD1. This CDR3 has 15 amino acids. V trimming: 4 bases; J trimming: 2 bases; junction bases outside the gene matches: 7. Germline values: CDR1 MGHRA, CDR2 YSYEKL. The DNA for the CDR3 is TGCGCCAGCAGCCCCCGGACAGGGTCTCCCTACGAGCAGTACTTC. Translated: CASSPRTGSPYEQYF.

The CDR3 loop is CASSWGQGRAAQHF. The DNA for the CDR3 is TGTGCCAGCAGCTGGGGACAGGGGAGGGCCGCCCAGCATTTT. The chain recombines TRBV5-6 with TRBJ1-5, with 10 bases fitting TRBD1. Germline values: CDR1 SGHDT, CDR2 YYEEEE. The CDR3 has 14 residues. After removal of 3 bases from V and 11 bases from J, the junction contained 8 bases not matched to a gene.

A single count supports this clone. The rearrangement uses TRBV28 and TRBJ1-1; D uncertain. CDR1 and CDR2 (germline): MDHEN, SYDVKM. V was shortened by 5 bases and J by 5 bases, with 12 bases between the two germline ends. This CDR3 spans 13 amino acids. CDR3 residues: CASSQEDRTEAFF. The CDR3 DNA sequence: TGTGCCAGCAGTCAGGAGGATCGGACTGAAGCTTTCTTT.

The J gene is TRBJ1-1, the V gene TRBV10-3; possible D gene TRBD1, 6 bases. The V and J ends lost 5 bases and 4 bases respectively, with 20 bases between them. Germline-derived CDR1 and CDR2 are ENHRY and SYGVKD. The CDR3 loop spans 16 amino acids. The CDR3 protein is CAISSGDDSVSTEAFF. In nucleotides, the CDR3 is TGTGCCATCAGTTCAGGGGATGATTCCGTGAGCACTGAAGCTTTCTTT.

This chain uses TRBV9 with TRBJ2-5, with TRBD2 matching over 8 bases. The CDR3 is 16 amino acids. V lost 0 bases to trimming and J lost 5 bases; unmatched junction nucleotides: 9. Germline V CDR1 and CDR2: SGDLS, YYNGEE. CDR3 in amino acids: CASSVGPGGAEETQYF. In DNA form, the CDR3 reads TGTGCCAGCAGCGTAGGTCCCGGGGGGGCGGAGGAGACCCAGTACTTC. Combining the CDR3 with reference TRBV9 and TRBJ2-5 gives the whole variable domain DSGVTQTPKHLITATGQRVTLRCSPRSGDLSVYWYQQSLDQGLQFLIQYYNGEERAKGNILERFSAQQFPDLHSELNLSSLELGDSALYFCASSVGPGGAEETQYFGPGTRLLVL.

The rearrangement links TRBV4-2 to TRBJ1-1; 9 bases are shared with TRBD1. The CDR3 has 15 residues. The junction had 4 bases not matched to a gene; V was cut back by 1 base and J by 4 bases. In germline, CDR1 is LGHNA, CDR2 YNFKEQ. Here the CDR3 DNA reads TGTGCCAGCAGCCAAGGGGAACAGGGGGCCACTGAAGCTTTCTTT. Translating gives CASSQGEQGATEAFF.

V usage is TRBV6-6 and J usage is TRBJ1-1, with a weak D call TRBD1 (5 bases). Trimming cost V 5 bases and J 0 bases, with 10 bases left between them. Germline loops: CDR1 MNHNY, CDR2 SVGAGI (reference sequence). This CDR3 is 14 amino acids long. The CDR3 here is CASSQGGVNTEAFF. CDR3 nucleotide sequence: TGTGCCAGCAGTCAAGGAGGGGTGAACACTGAAGCTTTCTTT.

This clone is a singleton in its sample. The chain joins TRBV7-6 to TRBJ2-2; 8 bases agree with TRBD1. From germline, CDR1 is SGHVS and CDR2 FNYEAQ. After removal of 5 bases from V and 1 base from J, the junction contained 6 bases not matched to a gene. This CDR3 spans 16 amino acids. In nucleotides, the CDR3 is TGTGCCAGCAGCGCGGGGACAGGACAGAACACCGGGGAGCTGTTTTTT. This encodes CASSAGTGQNTGELFF.

J is TRBJ2-3 and V is TRBV29-1, with TRBD1 identical over 7 bases. The CDR3 contains 12 residues. J was trimmed by 3 bases and V by 5 bases; bases with no gene match: 2. Germline values: CDR1 SQVTM, CDR2 ANQGSEA. The CDR3 DNA reads TGCAGCGTTTACAGGGGAACAGATACGCAGTATTTT. Protein product: CSVYRGTDTQYF.

The chain combines TRBV15 with TRBJ2-1; D gene ambiguous. Trimming took off 0 bases at V and 0 bases at J, with 6 bases between the two ends. CDR1 and CDR2 from the germline V gene are LNHNV and YYDKDF (reference sequence). The CDR3 length is 15 residues. The CDR3 DNA is TGTGCCACCAGCAGAGATGGGCGCTCCTACAATGAGCAGTTCTTC. This encodes CATSRDGRSYNEQFF.

This clone was counted once. The genes are TRBV5-8 and TRBJ2-1, with 8 bases matching TRBD1. The V gene's germline CDR1 is SGHTS and CDR2 YDEGEE. J was trimmed by 12 bases and V by 5 bases; bases with no gene match: 4. The CDR3 totals 11 residues. The CDR3 loop reads CASRLGTGQFF. For the CDR3, the DNA is TGTGCCAGCAGGCTCGGGACAGGGCAGTTCTTC.

The genes are TRBV21-1 and TRBJ1-4; the listed D gene, TRBD1, was not tested against the DNA. TRBV21-1 is listed as a pseudogene. The CDR3 is made up of 14 amino acids. The CDR3 is CASGPGTVNEKLFF. CDR3 in DNA: TGTGCCAGCGGACCCGGGACAGTTAATGAAAAACTGTTTTTT.

In this sample, this clone turned up a few times. The chain carries TRBV5-1 and TRBJ2-3; 7 bases align to TRBD1. V shed 4 bases, J shed 1 base, and the junction held 3 bases outside the gene matches. Germline assignment: CDR1 SGHRS and CDR2 YFSETQ. The CDR3 sequence is 14 residues long. The CDR3 sequence is CASSPTGRTDTQYF. DNA for the CDR3: TGCGCCAGCAGCCCGACAGGGCGCACAGATACGCAGTATTTT.

V is TRBV4-1 and J is TRBJ2-7, with 8 positions matching TRBD1. From germline, CDR1 is MGHRA and CDR2 YSYEKL. Unmatched junction bases numbered 4, after V lost 2 bases and J lost 4 bases. This CDR3 spans 14 amino acids. The CDR3 region has the DNA TGCGCCAGCAGCCAACCGGGACAGGCTTACGAGCAGTACTTC. This translates into CASSQPGQAYEQYF.

The chain uses TRBV28 and TRBJ2-7, with a weak D call TRBD1 (7 bases). Germline CDR1 MDHEN, CDR2 SYDVKM. This CDR3 comprises 13 residues. Trimming took off 4 bases at V and 7 bases at J, with 14 bases between the two ends. The CDR3 is CASSSGQAGEQYF. The CDR3 bases are TGTGCCAGCAGTTCAGGACAGGCGGGAGAGCAGTACTTC.

The chain employs TRBV15 and TRBJ2-4; D uncertain. The CDR3 covers 16 residues. The V and J ends lost 1 base and 5 bases respectively, with 15 bases between them. Looked up from germline, CDR1 is LNHNV and CDR2 is YYDKDF (reference sequence). The CDR3 DNA sequence: TGTGCCACCAGCAGAGGTCATAGCTTAAACCAAAACATTCAGTACTTC. This translates into CATSRGHSLNQNIQYF.

The chain links TRBV2 to TRBJ2-2; 12 nucleotides match TRBD2. J was trimmed by 3 bases and V by 3 bases; bases with no gene match: 11. Germline lookup yields CDR1 SNHLY and CDR2 FYNNEI. The CDR3 is made up of 19 amino acids. The CDR3, as DNA: TGTGCCAGCAGTGACCCCCCTAGCGGGGGGGCCAGGTACACCGGGGAGCTGTTTTTT. Translation: CASSDPPSGGARYTGELFF.

The V gene is TRBV9, the J gene TRBJ2-2, with D possibly TRBD2 on 6 matching bases. Germline V gene lookup returns CDR1 SGDLS and CDR2 YYNGEE. The V end was cut by 2 bases, the J end by 0 bases, with 11 bases between. The CDR3 totals 16 residues. The CDR3 is CASSVGGGANTGELFF. DNA for the CDR3: TGTGCCAGCAGCGTTGGCGGCGGGGCGAACACCGGGGAGCTGTTTTTT.

The chain couples TRBV19 to TRBJ2-3; TRBD2 is a possible D gene (5 bases). The V gene's germline CDR1 is LNHDA and CDR2 SQIVND (reference sequence). The CDR3 extends over 12 amino acids. Trimming removed 4 bases at V and 3 bases at J, with 5 bases between. CDR3 bases: TGTGCCAGTAGTAGGAGGACAGATACGCAGTATTTT. Its protein is CASSRRTDTQYF.

The rearrangement links TRBV5-8 to TRBJ1-2; tentatively, D is TRBD1 (5 bases). V was shortened by 4 bases and J by 2 bases, with 15 bases between the two germline ends. Per germline, CDR1 SGHTS and CDR2 YDEGEE. The CDR3 is 15 residues long. The chain's CDR3 is CASSRQGLGNYGYTF. CDR3 nucleotides: TGTGCCAGCAGCCGGCAGGGTCTGGGGAACTATGGCTACACCTTC.

The V call is TRBV11-2, the J call TRBJ2-7; 7 nucleotides agree with TRBD2. Germline assignment: CDR1 SGHAT and CDR2 FQNNGV. V dropped 3 bases and J dropped 2; count of bases not matched to a gene: 19. There are 19 residues in the CDR3. For the CDR3, the DNA is TGTGCCAGCAGCTTCCCCCGGGAGACGGGAGGACGCCACCCCTACGAGCAGTACTTC. This sequence encodes CASSFPRETGGRHPYEQYF.

The J gene is TRBJ2-5, the V gene TRBV7-3; possibly TRBD2 for D (5 bases). CDR1 and CDR2 (germline): SGHTA, FQGTGA. V shed 4 bases and J shed 5 bases, with 14 bases lying between them. The CDR3 spans 14 residues. The CDR3 reads CASSSGLTGETQYF. CDR3 DNA: TGTGCCAGCAGCTCCGGATTAACGGGGGAGACCCAGTACTTC.

The rearrangement joins TRBV4-3 to TRBJ2-1, with 7 positions matching TRBD2. The germline gives CDR1 LGHNA, CDR2 YSLEER. The CDR3 length is 16 residues. V lost 1 base and J lost 2; bases outside the gene matches: 5. The CDR3 is CASSQGVAGAYNEQFF. The CDR3 DNA is TGCGCCAGCAGCCAAGGGGTGGCGGGGGCCTACAATGAGCAGTTCTTC.

J is TRBJ1-2 and V is TRBV5-1; maybe TRBD1 (5 bases). V lost 4 bases, J lost 5 bases, and 15 bases lay in between. The germline CDR1 and CDR2 sequences are SGHRS and YFSETQ. The length of the CDR3 is 14 residues. The CDR3 coding sequence is TGCGCCAGCAGCCCAACAGGAGAAAATTATGGCTACACCTTC. This sequence encodes CASSPTGENYGYTF. The complete variable domain, with remaining parts taken from reference TRBV5-1 and TRBJ1-2, reads KAGVTQTPRYLIKTRGQQVTLSCSPISGHRSVSWYQQTPGQGLQFLFEYFSETQRNKGNFPGRFSGRQFSNSRSEMNVSTLELGDSALYLCASSPTGENYGYTFGSGTRLTVV.

The genes are TRBV15 and TRBJ1-6; D not certain. The CDR3 runs to 16 residues. The germline V gene encodes CDR1 LNHNV and CDR2 YYDKDF (reference sequence). V shed 3 bases and J shed 10 bases, with 19 bases lying between them. CDR3: CATSRSPDLAASPLHF. The CDR3 region has the DNA TGTGCCACCAGCAGGTCTCCGGATCTAGCTGCCTCACCCCTCCACTTT.

This rearrangement joins TRBV28 to TRBJ1-5, with no clear D. The V end was cut by 4 bases, the J end by 1 base, with 5 bases between. This CDR3 comprises 13 residues. Looked up from germline, CDR1 is MDHEN and CDR2 is SYDVKM. Written as DNA, the CDR3 is TGTGCCAGCAGTTCCTCCAGCAATCAGCCCCAGCATTTT. This sequence encodes CASSSSSNQPQHF.

This chain joins TRBV4-1 and TRBJ2-1; 9 bases are a match to TRBD2. From germline, CDR1 is MGHRA and CDR2 YSYEKL. CDR3 length: 15 residues. The V segment lost 4 bases and the J segment 5 bases; nucleotides outside the gene matches: 6. The CDR3 DNA sequence: TGCGCCAGCAGCCGATGGGCGGGGGGGGACAATGAGCAGTTCTTC. Its translation: CASSRWAGGDNEQFF.

V and J are TRBV5-1 and TRBJ2-7; D not resolved. Germline V gene sequence: CDR1 SGHRS, CDR2 YFSETQ. The CDR3 has 15 residues. Between the trimmed V and J ends, which lost 0 bases and 0 bases, there was a span of 10 bases. The CDR3 sequence: CASSLGGTISYEQYF. In DNA form, the CDR3 reads TGCGCCAGCAGCTTGGGAGGAACCATCTCCTACGAGCAGTACTTC.

This rearrangement joins TRBV5-1 to TRBJ1-4; 7 nucleotides agree with TRBD1. The CDR3 spans 15 residues. The V gene end was trimmed by 4 bases and the J gene end by 6 bases; junction bases not matched to a gene: 9. CDR1 SGHRS and CDR2 YFSETQ come from the germline V gene. DNA of the CDR3: TGCGCCAGCAGCCCCTCCGGGACAGTTTATGAAAAACTGTTTTTT. It translates to CASSPSGTVYEKLFF. Looking up the rest from reference TRBV5-1 and TRBJ1-4 gives the full variable domain: KAGVTQTPRYLIKTRGQQVTLSCSPISGHRSVSWYQQTPGQGLQFLFEYFSETQRNKGNFPGRFSGRQFSNSRSEMNVSTLELGDSALYLCASSPSGTVYEKLFFGSGTQLSVL.